The 32 T cell receptor beta chains below all came from one sample that was sequenced in a study of control samples from healthy donors and cancer patients. Profiling relied on immunoSEQ multiplex PCR, and the TCRdb table lists in-frame clones only, not all of them. In the table there are 85,000 to 95,000 clones, around 89% of which are singletons. Sample: blood. The receptors stem from a woman aged 70 to 79 in good health.

This clone has just one count. J is TRBJ2-3 and V is TRBV6-2 or TRBV6-3; 7 bases are shared with TRBD2. Trimming removed 6 bases from V and 1 base from J; junction bases left unmatched: 7. The CDR3 is 15 amino acids. Germline values: CDR1 MNHEY, CDR2 SVGEGT. As DNA, the CDR3 is TGTGCCAGCAGCCTACTAGCGATTGGCACAGATACGCAGTATTTT. Its translation is CASSLLAIGTDTQYF.

The V and J genes are TRBV15 and TRBJ2-7; a weak D match, TRBD2 (6 bases). The CDR3 spans 15 residues. V lost 1 base to trimming and J lost 0 bases, with 10 bases between them. The germline V gene encodes CDR1 LNHNV and CDR2 YYDKDF (reference sequence). The CDR3: CATSRGGGSSYEQYF. The CDR3 nucleotides read TGTGCCACCAGCAGAGGAGGAGGGAGCTCCTACGAGCAGTACTTC.

This clone was counted a single time. In nucleotides, the CDR3 is TGTGCCAGCAGTCCGGGCCTGATAGATACGCAGTATTTT. Its translation: CASSPGLIDTQYF. The chain joins TRBV2 to TRBJ2-3; D ambiguous. This CDR3 is built from 13 residues. Looked up from germline, CDR1 is SNHLY and CDR2 is FYNNEI. V gave up 5 bases and J gave up 5 bases, with 11 bases separating them.

The sample holds one count of this clone. The chain uses TRBV7-2 and TRBJ1-6; D unresolved. The germline V gene encodes CDR1 SGHTA and CDR2 FQGNSA. Trimming took off 1 base at V and 10 bases at J, with 11 bases between the two ends. The CDR3 is 14 amino acids. The CDR3 bases are TGTGCCAGCAGCTTAGGGCAGTCGATGTCACCCCTCCACTTT. Protein sequence: CASSLGQSMSPLHF.

This clone has just one count. The V call is TRBV27, the J call TRBJ1-2, with TRBD1 as a possible D gene (6 bases). V gave up 6 bases and J gave up 8 bases, with 19 bases separating them. This CDR3 is built from 14 residues. The germline V gene encodes CDR1 MNHEY and CDR2 SMNVEV (reference sequence). CDR3 in amino acids: CASSLTTGHWGYTF. The CDR3 DNA reads as TGTGCCAGCAGCCTAACGACAGGACATTGGGGCTACACCTTC.

The rearrangement uses TRBV6-2 or TRBV6-3 and TRBJ1-5; D gene ambiguous. V was trimmed by 0 bases and J by 4 bases, leaving 4 bases between them. The CDR3 loop spans 13 amino acids. Germline CDR1 MNHEY, CDR2 SVGEGT. DNA of the CDR3: TGTGCCAGCAGTTACTCGGAGAATCAGCCCCAGCATTTT. It yields the protein CASSYSENQPQHF.

The V call is TRBV4-3, the J call TRBJ1-3; D not resolved. The germline V gene encodes CDR1 LGHNA and CDR2 YSLEER. Trimming stripped 1 base from V and 0 bases from J, with 10 bases between. The CDR3 totals 16 residues. CDR3 in amino acids: CASSQVSGFSGNTIYF. The CDR3 DNA follows: TGCGCCAGCAGCCAAGTGAGCGGATTCTCTGGAAACACCATATATTTT.

The gene calls are TRBV20-1 and TRBJ1-6, with D tentatively TRBD1 (5 bases). Trimming removed 3 bases at V and 7 bases at J, with 13 bases between. The CDR3 runs 14 residues. The germline V gene has CDR1 DFQATT and CDR2 SNEGSKA (reference sequence). The CDR3, as DNA: TGCAGTGCTAGTAGAGGGGCAGACAATTCACCCCTCCACTTT. Protein sequence: CSASRGADNSPLHF.

The rearrangement joins TRBV5-4 to TRBJ2-2; 15 bases are shared with TRBD2. The length of the CDR3 is 20 residues. The V and J ends lost 2 bases and 1 base, in that order; junction bases with no gene match: 9. Germline CDR1 reads SGHNT; CDR2 reads YYREEE (reference sequence). For the CDR3, the DNA is TGTGCCAGCAGCTTAAGAGGACTAGCGGGGGGGCATTGGAACACCGGGGAGCTGTTTTTT. Translated, it gives CASSLRGLAGGHWNTGELFF. Variable domain in full (rest from reference TRBV5-4 and TRBJ2-2): ETGVTQSPTHLIKTRGQQVTLRCSSQSGHNTVSWYQQALGQGPQFIFQYYREEENGRGNFPPRFSGLQFPNYSSELNVNALELDDSALYLCASSLRGLAGGHWNTGELFFGEGSRLTVL.

V and J are TRBV7-9 and TRBJ2-2; D not resolved. Germline CDR1 SEHNR, CDR2 FQNEAQ (reference sequence). Deletions cut 5 bases from V and 1 base from J, with 8 bases between. CDR3 size: 14 residues. The CDR3 DNA follows: TGTGCCAGCAGCATACAAGGGAACACCGGGGAGCTGTTTTTT. This translates into CASSIQGNTGELFF.

The rearrangement joins TRBV6-5 to TRBJ1-2, with a weak D call TRBD1 (5 bases). The germline gives CDR1 MNHEY, CDR2 SVGAGI. The CDR3 extends over 14 amino acids. With 6 bases removed from V and 5 bases from J, the gap between germline ends came to 16 bases. CDR3 amino acids: CASRSSGTAYGYTF. CDR3 bases: TGTGCCAGCAGGTCGAGCGGGACGGCGTATGGCTACACCTTC.

The V call is TRBV5-4, the J call TRBJ1-1; no clear D. V was cut by 0 bases and J by 0 bases, with 9 bases left in between. Germline V gene sequence: CDR1 SGHNT, CDR2 YYREEE (reference sequence). The CDR3 consists of 15 residues. The CDR3 loop reads CASSLGADMNTEAFF. As DNA, the CDR3 is TGTGCCAGCAGCTTGGGCGCGGATATGAACACTGAAGCTTTCTTT. The full variable domain, rest sourced from reference TRBV5-4 and TRBJ1-1, is ETGVTQSPTHLIKTRGQQVTLRCSSQSGHNTVSWYQQALGQGPQFIFQYYREEENGRGNFPPRFSGLQFPNYSSELNVNALELDDSALYLCASSLGADMNTEAFFGQGTRLTVV.

This chain joins TRBV15 and TRBJ1-1; D is unclear. CDR1 is LNHNV, CDR2 YYDKDF, per germline (reference sequence). The CDR3 contains 14 residues. The V end lost 4 bases, the J end lost 5 bases, and 14 bases lay between the germline ends. The CDR3 sequence: CATSTAGVATEAFF. In nucleotides, the CDR3 is TGTGCCACCAGCACTGCTGGGGTAGCGACTGAAGCTTTCTTT.

The V and J genes are TRBV4-3 and TRBJ1-1, with 7 bases identical to TRBD1. The CDR3 loop spans 17 amino acids. Per germline, CDR1 LGHNA and CDR2 YSLEER. With 1 base clipped from V and 2 bases from J, the junction kept 10 bases outside the gene matches. CDR3 in amino acids: CASSQGPAGQTNTEAFF. The CDR3 DNA reads TGCGCCAGCAGCCAAGGGCCCGCGGGACAGACAAACACTGAAGCTTTCTTT.

This clone was counted between two and nine times. The V gene is TRBV3-1 (or the pseudogene TRBV3-2), the J gene TRBJ1-3; D is possibly TRBD1 (5 bases). This CDR3 is 15 amino acids long. Germline V gene data show CDR1 as LGHDT and CDR2 as YNNKEL (reference sequence). Trimming took 3 bases from V and 4 from J, leaving 13 bases between them. The CDR3: CASSQGRGTGNTIYF. The CDR3 DNA reads TGTGCCAGCAGCCAGGGTAGGGGAACCGGAAACACCATATATTTT.

The V and J genes are TRBV7-6 and TRBJ1-2, with a tentative D call TRBD1 (5 bases). Trimming removed 3 bases at V and 3 bases at J, with 14 bases between. The germline V gene encodes CDR1 SGHVS and CDR2 FNYEAQ. This CDR3 has 15 amino acids. CDR3 nucleotide sequence: TGTGCCAGCAGCTTGGGGGGGTCTAGGGACTATGGCTACACCTTC. This translates into CASSLGGSRDYGYTF. The whole variable domain, remainder taken from reference TRBV7-6 and TRBJ1-2, is GAGVSQSPRYKVTKRGQDVALRCDPISGHVSLYWYRQALGQGPEFLTYFNYEAQQDKSGLPNDRFSAERPEGSISTLTIQRTEQRDSAMYRCASSLGGSRDYGYTFGSGTRLTVV.

The chain joins TRBV19 to TRBJ2-7; TRBD1 is a possible D gene (6 bases). Trimming pared 4 bases from V and 1 base from J, leaving 11 bases between. The CDR3 contains 14 residues. Germline V gene sequence: CDR1 LNHDA, CDR2 SQIVND (reference sequence). The CDR3 bases are TGTGCCAGTAGTACCAACGACAGGTCCTACGAGCAGTACTTC. Its protein is CASSTNDRSYEQYF.

This clone was observed a handful of times. The J gene is TRBJ2-1, the V gene TRBV10-3, with 8 bases lining up with TRBD2. The J segment lost 5 bases and the V segment lost 0 bases, leaving 6 bases of the junction unmatched. The CDR3 consists of 16 residues. Germline lookup yields CDR1 ENHRY and CDR2 SYGVKD. The CDR3 nucleotides read TGTGCCATCAGTGAGTCGGGAGCGGGGGCAAACAATGAGCAGTTCTTC. It encodes CAISESGAGANNEQFF.

This sequence joins TRBV19 and TRBJ1-5; D unresolved. The germline V gene has CDR1 LNHDA and CDR2 SQIVND (reference sequence). The germline V and J ends were trimmed by 6 bases and 4 bases, with 13 bases remaining between them. The CDR3 is 14 amino acids. In nucleotides, the CDR3 is TGTGCCAGTAGGGAAGGGAATGGGAATCAGCCCCAGCATTTT. This codes for CASREGNGNQPQHF.

The chain carries TRBV5-1 and TRBJ1-2; 10 bases map to TRBD1. V was pared by 3 bases and J by 6 bases, with 5 bases of the junction left unmatched. The germline V gene has CDR1 SGHRS and CDR2 YFSETQ. The CDR3 totals 14 residues. The chain's CDR3 is CASSWEDRGHGYTF. The CDR3 DNA reads TGCGCCAGCAGCTGGGAAGACAGGGGGCATGGCTACACCTTC.

V and J are TRBV7-9 and TRBJ2-3, with 9 bases that match TRBD1. The V gene end was trimmed by 1 base and the J gene end by 3 bases; junction bases not matched to a gene: 2. The CDR3 consists of 15 residues. Germline CDR1 reads SEHNR; CDR2 reads FQNEAQ (reference sequence). Here the CDR3 DNA reads TGTGCCAGCAGCTTAGAAGGACAGGGGACAGATACGCAGTATTTT. It encodes CASSLEGQGTDTQYF.

V gene TRBV15 combines with J gene TRBJ2-5; 7 nucleotides line up with TRBD2. J gave up 3 bases and V 0 bases, and 4 bases lay outside the gene matches. Germline V gives CDR1 LNHNV, CDR2 YYDKDF (reference sequence). The CDR3 extends over 15 amino acids. Written as DNA, the CDR3 is TGTGCCACCAGCAGAGATCGGGGGAGGGAAGAGACCCAGTACTTC. This translates into CATSRDRGREETQYF.

The V call is TRBV6-5, the J call TRBJ2-2; D gene uncertain. Germline lookup yields CDR1 MNHEY and CDR2 SVGAGI. V was shortened by 2 bases and J by 4 bases, with 5 bases between the two germline ends. There are 13 residues in the CDR3. The CDR3, as DNA: TGTGCCAGCAGTTACGACATCACCGGGGAGCTGTTTTTT. Protein product: CASSYDITGELFF.

V is TRBV7-2 and J is TRBJ1-2, with 7 bases that match TRBD1. This CDR3 spans 14 amino acids. The germline V gene has CDR1 SGHTA and CDR2 FQGNSA. Trimming at V came to 5 bases and at J to 4 bases, leaving 7 bases not matched to a gene. The CDR3 bases are TGTGCCAGCAGCGCAGACAGGGTCGGCTATGGCTACACCTTC. This gives the protein CASSADRVGYGYTF.

The V gene is TRBV6-6, the J gene TRBJ1-5; D remains unclear. The CDR3 sequence is 16 residues long. CDR1 is MNHNY, CDR2 SVGAGI, per germline (reference sequence). Trimming took 7 bases from V and 0 from J, leaving 16 bases between them. In DNA form, the CDR3 reads TGTGCCAGCATTCTGGACGGGCGGCTTAGCAATCAGCCCCAGCATTTT. Its protein is CASILDGRLSNQPQHF.

This clone came up once. The rearrangement links TRBV6-6 to TRBJ2-7; possible D gene TRBD1, 5 bases. The CDR3 has 11 residues. Trimming took off 8 bases at V and 5 bases at J, with 10 bases between the two ends. CDR1 MNHNY and CDR2 SVGAGI come from the germline V gene (reference sequence). The DNA for the CDR3 is TGTGCCAGCGGGGCGTTGGACGAGCAGTACTTC. It yields the protein CASGALDEQYF.

The chain links TRBV6-5 to TRBJ1-5; 7 bases agree with TRBD1. The CDR3 is 15 residues long. V lost 0 bases and J lost 7; bases outside the gene matches: 6. The germline V gene encodes CDR1 MNHEY and CDR2 SVGAGI. CDR3 nucleotide sequence: TGTGCCAGCAGTTACTCGGGAGGGGGCGAGCAGCCCCAGCATTTT. It yields the protein CASSYSGGGEQPQHF.

Only a few counts were recorded for this clone. V is TRBV29-1 and J is TRBJ1-1; D remains unclear. Germline-derived CDR1 and CDR2 are SQVTM and ANQGSEA. The CDR3 has 10 amino acids. Trimming took off 7 bases at V and 1 base at J, with 4 bases between the two ends. CDR3 sequence reads: CSAQNTEAFF. Here the CDR3 DNA reads TGCAGCGCCCAGAACACTGAAGCTTTCTTT.

The V gene is TRBV7-3, the J gene TRBJ1-1, with D uncertain. The CDR3 is 13 residues long. V was cut by 3 bases and J by 1 base, with 6 bases left in between. From germline, CDR1 is SGHTA and CDR2 FQGTGA. Here the CDR3 DNA reads TGTGCCAGCAGCTTGCAGTCGAACACTGAAGCTTTCTTT. It encodes CASSLQSNTEAFF.

The rearrangement uses TRBV15 and TRBJ1-1; perhaps TRBD1 as D (6 bases). The CDR3 has 15 amino acids. Deletions cut 0 bases from V and 0 bases from J, with 8 bases between. Looked up from germline, CDR1 is LNHNV and CDR2 is YYDKDF (reference sequence). CDR3 nucleotides: TGTGCCACCAGCAGAGATAGGGGGGTGAACACTGAAGCTTTCTTT. Amino acid sequence: CATSRDRGVNTEAFF.

There are a few counts of this clone. The chain uses TRBV9 and TRBJ1-1; weak D call: TRBD1 (6 bases). Germline V gene lookup returns CDR1 SGDLS and CDR2 YYNGEE. The ends were cut back, 4 bases at V and 2 bases at J, with 12 bases in the middle. The CDR3 extends over 14 amino acids. CDR3 amino acids: CASSLSDRNTEAFF. DNA for the CDR3: TGTGCCAGCAGCCTCTCGGACAGAAACACTGAAGCTTTCTTT.

V and J are TRBV5-6 and TRBJ2-7, with D perhaps TRBD1 (5 bases). This CDR3 comprises 16 residues. From germline, CDR1 is SGHDT and CDR2 YYEEEE. V lost 4 bases, J lost 7 bases, and 24 bases lay in between. This CDR3 is CASSTSLGPPTEEQYF. CDR3 nucleotides: TGTGCCAGCAGCACCAGCTTGGGGCCCCCAACGGAAGAGCAGTACTTC.